Shown below are 24 T cell receptor beta chains from a single sample sequenced in a study of Graves' ophthalmopathy and Graves' hyperthyroidism. Amplified material comprised TCR beta CDR3 regions derived from RNA transcripts. HTBI primers were employed in first-round RT-PCR, then a second-round multiplex PCR followed. TCRdb analysed the multiplex PCR reads with MiXCR anew, one entry per CDR3 protein. The sample shows around 400,000 distinct CDR3 sequences, about a sixth of them seen only once. The sequencing input was peripheral blood. Receptors originate from a woman younger than 35 with Graves' ophthalmopathy.

This clonotype was seen at least ten times. This chain connects TRBV12-3 or TRBV12-4 to TRBJ1-1; 9 bases map to TRBD1. J gave up 4 bases and V 6 bases, and 6 bases lay outside the gene matches. The CDR3 consists of 14 residues. CDR3 sequence reads: CASRPGQGTTEAFF. The DNA for the CDR3 is TGTGCCAGCAGGCCGGGACAGGGAACCACTGAAGCTTTCTTT.

This clonotype was detected many times. J is TRBJ2-2 and V is TRBV29-1, with TRBD1 identical over 7 bases. The germline V gene encodes CDR1 SQVTM and CDR2 ANQGSEA. The J segment lost 6 bases and the V segment lost 5 bases, leaving 18 bases of the junction unmatched. This CDR3 spans 17 amino acids. The CDR3 nucleotides are TGCAGCGTTTCTATGACAGGGCTCGGATCGGTGCCCGGGGAGCTGTTTTTT. Its translation is CSVSMTGLGSVPGELFF.

The V and J genes are TRBV29-1 and TRBJ2-5, with 8 bases that match TRBD1. There are 13 residues in the CDR3. CDR1 is SQVTM, CDR2 ANQGSEA, per germline. Trimming removed 7 bases from V and 7 bases from J; junction bases left unmatched: 11. The CDR3 loop reads CSALPGQDATQYF. CDR3 bases: TGCAGCGCCTTACCGGGACAGGACGCGACCCAGTACTTC.

This clonotype came up a few times. The J gene is TRBJ2-2, the V gene TRBV19; the match to TRBD2 covers 14 bases. Germline V lookup: CDR1 LNHDA, CDR2 SQIVND (reference sequence). The CDR3 extends over 18 amino acids. V was clipped by 6 bases and J by 2 bases; unmatched bases: 8. The CDR3 DNA is TGTGCCAGTAGCTCCGGGACTAGCGGGAGCTTTAACACCGGGGAGCTGTTTTTT. Translation gives CASSSGTSGSFNTGELFF. Full variable domain (rest looked up from reference TRBV19 and TRBJ2-2): DGGITQSPKYLFRKEGQNVTLSCEQNLNHDAMYWYRQDPGQGLRLIYYSQIVNDFQKGDIAEGYSVSREKKESFPLTVTSAQKNPTAFYLCASSSGTSGSFNTGELFFGEGSRLTVL.

In this sample, this clonotype turned up many times. The rearrangement uses TRBV14 and TRBJ1-3; D gene ambiguous. CDR1 is SGHDN and CDR2 is FVKESK in the germline V gene. This CDR3 region has 16 residues. Trimming left V 4 bases short and J 1 base short, with 14 bases between. The DNA of the CDR3 is TGTGCCAGCAGCCTCAAAACCGGGTGGTCTGGAAACACCATATATTTT. Translated: CASSLKTGWSGNTIYF.

The chain carries TRBV6-1 and TRBJ1-2; 7 bases fit TRBD1. Germline V gene data show CDR1 as MNHNS and CDR2 as SASEGT. There are 15 residues in the CDR3. The J segment lost 4 bases and the V segment lost 2 bases, leaving 7 bases of the junction unmatched. The CDR3 protein is CASSEIVRDSYGYTF. DNA for the CDR3: TGTGCCAGCAGTGAAATAGTACGGGACAGCTATGGCTACACCTTC.

This clonotype was observed at least ten times. CDR3 loop: CASSSIPGQGNQPQHF. The CDR3 DNA is TGTGCCAGCAGTTCGATTCCGGGACAGGGGAATCAGCCCCAGCATTTT. The rearrangement joins TRBV28 to TRBJ1-5; 10 bases align to TRBD1. There are 16 residues in the CDR3. From germline, CDR1 is MDHEN and CDR2 SYDVKM. The V and J ends lost 4 bases and 4 bases, in that order; junction bases with no gene match: 7.

This clonotype was seen ten or more times. The chain couples TRBV6-5 to TRBJ2-2; either TRBD1 or TRBD2 may fit D (5 bases each). Germline values: CDR1 MNHEY, CDR2 SVGAGI. The CDR3 length is 15 residues. Trimming took 5 bases from V and 4 from J, leaving 14 bases between them. CDR3 in amino acids: CASSRGRGTTGELFF. The CDR3, as DNA: TGTGCCAGCAGTCGGGGACGCGGAACCACCGGGGAGCTGTTTTTT.

This clonotype showed up many times. CDR3 nucleotide sequence: TGTGCCAGCAGTTACAGGGCGCAGAACACTGAAGCTTTCTTT. Encoded protein: CASSYRAQNTEAFF. The chain has TRBV6-5 and TRBJ1-1; D is undetermined. The CDR3 consists of 14 residues. Germline V gene lookup returns CDR1 MNHEY and CDR2 SVGAGI. V lost 2 bases and J 1 base, leaving 8 bases between the germline ends.

The chain links TRBV6-2 or TRBV6-3 to TRBJ2-7, with TRBD2 matching 8 bases. From germline, CDR1 is MNHEY and CDR2 SVGEGT. This CDR3 region has 16 residues. V was pared by 2 bases and J by 6 bases, with 12 bases of the junction left unmatched. CDR3 in amino acids: CASSYHAGLGVTEQYF. CDR3 nucleotide sequence: TGTGCCAGCAGTTACCACGCGGGACTAGGAGTTACCGAGCAGTACTTC.

This clonotype was found many times. The gene calls are TRBV20-1 and TRBJ1-5; unclear D gene. Germline CDR1 DFQATT, CDR2 SNEGSKA (reference sequence). This CDR3 contains 13 residues. V gave up 0 bases and J gave up 2 bases, with 5 bases separating them. CDR3 protein: CSARDQGNQPQHF. CDR3 coding DNA: TGCAGTGCTAGAGATCAGGGCAATCAGCCCCAGCATTTT.

This clonotype was observed many times. This chain uses TRBV10-3 with TRBJ2-7; D is unclear. This CDR3 contains 11 residues. Germline CDR1 and CDR2: ENHRY and SYGVKD. V lost 4 bases, J lost 3 bases, and 4 bases lay in between. In nucleotides, the CDR3 is TGTGCCATCAGTGGGGGCTACGAGCAGTACTTC. It is translated as CAISGGYEQYF.

This clonotype was detected many times. This chain uses TRBV7-9 with TRBJ1-1; TRBD1 aligns across 7 bases. In germline, CDR1 is SEHNR, CDR2 FQNEAQ (reference sequence). V gave up 5 bases and J gave up 3 bases; unmatched junction bases: 6. The CDR3 is 14 residues long. CDR3 sequence (DNA): TGTGCCAGCAGCGCAGGGGGTATGGACACTGAAGCTTTCTTT. Translated, it gives CASSAGGMDTEAFF.

This clonotype was observed a few times. The gene calls are TRBV24-1 and TRBJ2-2, with 7 positions matching TRBD1. This CDR3 spans 14 amino acids. Per germline, CDR1 KGHDR and CDR2 SFDVKD. The ends lost 11 bases at V and 3 bases at J; junction bases unmatched: 8. The CDR3 DNA is TGTGCCAGTCGACCAGGGGGAGACACCGGGGAGCTGTTTTTT. Protein product: CASRPGGDTGELFF.

This chain connects TRBV2 to TRBJ2-5, with TRBD1 matching 8 bases. The V gene's germline CDR1 is SNHLY and CDR2 FYNNEI. V shed 4 bases, J shed 2 bases, and the junction held 9 bases outside the gene matches. This CDR3 contains 16 residues. In DNA, the CDR3 is TGTGCCAGCAGTGCGGTGGGACAGGCCTTACAAGAGACCCAGTACTTC. Protein: CASSAVGQALQETQYF. Combining the CDR3 with reference TRBV2 and TRBJ2-5 gives the whole variable domain EPEVTQTPSHQVTQMGQEVILRCVPISNHLYFYWYRQILGQKVEFLVSFYNNEISEKSEIFDDQFSVERPDGSNFTLKIRSTKLEDSAMYFCASSAVGQALQETQYFGPGTRLLVL.

This clonotype was recorded at least ten times. The CDR3 here is CASSMNSETALRTEAFF. The CDR3 bases are TGTGCCAGTAGTATGAACTCGGAGACAGCCCTTCGGACTGAAGCTTTCTTT. V usage is TRBV19 and J usage is TRBJ1-1; perhaps TRBD1 as D (5 bases). V dropped 3 bases and J dropped 5 bases, with 22 bases sitting between them. Germline CDR1 LNHDA, CDR2 SQIVND (reference sequence). CDR3 length equals 17 residues. The full variable domain, with the rest looked up from reference TRBV19 and TRBJ1-1, is DGGITQSPKYLFRKEGQNVTLSCEQNLNHDAMYWYRQDPGQGLRLIYYSQIVNDFQKGDIAEGYSVSREKKESFPLTVTSAQKNPTAFYLCASSMNSETALRTEAFFGQGTRLTVV.

This clonotype has at least ten counts. This chain joins TRBV2 and TRBJ2-6; D might be TRBD1 or TRBD2, each matching 5 bases. The CDR3 consists of 17 residues. V was trimmed by 2 bases and J by 1 base, leaving 12 bases between them. CDR1 and CDR2 (germline): SNHLY, FYNNEI. CDR3 loop: CASSERGPNSGANVLTF. Here the CDR3 DNA reads TGTGCCAGCAGTGAACGGGGCCCCAATTCTGGGGCCAACGTCCTGACTTTC.

The chain couples TRBV7-2 to TRBJ1-1; perhaps TRBD1 as D (5 bases). The germline CDR1 and CDR2 sequences are SGHTA and FQGNSA. This CDR3 is 14 amino acids long. Trimming left V 5 bases short and J 11 bases short, with 21 bases between. CDR3 DNA: TGTGCCAGCAGCCGTACGCACCTTCAGGGTTTTGCTTTCTTT. This gives the protein CASSRTHLQGFAFF.

This clonotype was picked up many times. The CDR3 here is CASSSPHAGGVYEQYF. CDR3 DNA sequence: TGTGCCAGCAGTTCTCCCCACGCGGGAGGCGTCTACGAGCAGTACTTC. The rearrangement uses TRBV6-2 or TRBV6-3 and TRBJ2-7, with 8 bases identical to TRBD2. With V trimmed by 4 bases and J by 3 bases, 11 bases remained unmatched. Germline CDR1 reads MNHEY; CDR2 reads SVGEGT. The CDR3 spans 16 residues.

This clonotype appeared many times. The CDR3 bases are TGTGCCAGCACCAAGAGGGGGGCATTGTACGATGAGCAGTTCTTC. This encodes CASTKRGALYDEQFF. This chain uses TRBV6-1 with TRBJ2-1; D possibly uses TRBD1 or TRBD2 (6 bases each). Trimming removed 7 bases from V and 8 bases from J, with 21 bases in between. CDR1 is MNHNS, CDR2 SASEGT, per germline. This CDR3 is 15 amino acids long.

This clonotype has a count of ten or more. The chain uses TRBV13 and TRBJ2-5; 11 bases line up with TRBD1. Germline CDR1 PRHDT, CDR2 FYEKMQ (reference sequence). V shed 4 bases, J shed 3 bases, and the junction held 1 base outside the gene matches. The CDR3 spans 14 residues. This CDR3 is CASSSGQGEETQYF. CDR3 DNA: TGTGCCAGCAGCTCGGGACAGGGGGAAGAGACCCAGTACTTC.

This clonotype was seen at least ten times. The J gene is TRBJ2-4, the V gene TRBV5-1; either TRBD1 or TRBD2 may fit D (6 bases each). This CDR3 is built from 16 residues. The ends were cut back, 1 base at V and 3 bases at J, with 14 bases in the middle. The germline V gene has CDR1 SGHRS and CDR2 YFSETQ. CDR3 nucleotide sequence: TGCGCCAGCAGCTTGATAGGGGGGCTTGGCAAAAACATTCAGTACTTC. The encoded protein is CASSLIGGLGKNIQYF.

V gene TRBV20-1 combines with J gene TRBJ2-5, with 12 bases identical to TRBD2. This CDR3 contains 17 residues. V lost 3 bases and J lost 5; bases outside the gene matches: 13. CDR1 DFQATT and CDR2 SNEGSKA come from the germline V gene (reference sequence). The DNA for the CDR3 is TGCAGTGCTAGTGATCTAGCGGGAGGGATTTTGGGGGAGACCCAGTACTTC. This encodes CSASDLAGGILGETQYF.

The J gene is TRBJ2-5, the V gene TRBV5-6; 12 bases are shared with TRBD1. Germline assignment: CDR1 SGHDT and CDR2 YYEEEE. The CDR3 length is 16 residues. V lost 4 bases to trimming and J lost 5 bases; unmatched junction nucleotides: 9. CDR3 sequence (DNA): TGTGCCAGCAGCGTATCCGGGACAGGGGGCGAGGAGACCCAGTACTTC. As protein: CASSVSGTGGEETQYF.